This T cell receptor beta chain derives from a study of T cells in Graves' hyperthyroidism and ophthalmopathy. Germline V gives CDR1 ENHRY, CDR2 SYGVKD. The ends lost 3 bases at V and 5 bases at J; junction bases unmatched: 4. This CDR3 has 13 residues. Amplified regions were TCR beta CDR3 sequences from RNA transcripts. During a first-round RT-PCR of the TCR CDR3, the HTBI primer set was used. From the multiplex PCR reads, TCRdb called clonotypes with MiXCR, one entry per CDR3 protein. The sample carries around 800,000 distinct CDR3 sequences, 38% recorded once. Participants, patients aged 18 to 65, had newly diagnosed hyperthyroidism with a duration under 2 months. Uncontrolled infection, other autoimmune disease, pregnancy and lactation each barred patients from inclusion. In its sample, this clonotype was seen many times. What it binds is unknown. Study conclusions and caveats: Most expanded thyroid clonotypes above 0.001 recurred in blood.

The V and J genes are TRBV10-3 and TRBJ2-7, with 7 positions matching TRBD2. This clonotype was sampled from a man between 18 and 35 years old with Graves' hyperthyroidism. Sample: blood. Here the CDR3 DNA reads TGTGCCATCAGTGAATGGGAGGGTAACGAGCAGTACTTC. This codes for CAISEWEGNEQYF.